The 23 T cell receptor beta chains below all came from one sample that was sequenced in a study of OX40 agonist ivuxolimab in advanced cancers. The repertoire was sequenced with immunoSEQ multiplex PCR; TCRdb's copy has only in-frame clones and lacks some. Of 70,000 to 95,000 clones in the sample, over 70% were seen once. The sequences come from CD4+ or CD8+ T cells sorted from blood, collected in a trial of the OX40 agonist ivuxolimab. The source is an adult with an advanced solid tumor such as melanoma, head and neck, liver or kidney cancer.

The V gene is TRBV5-4, the J gene TRBJ1-1; D call uncertain. V lost 4 bases to trimming and J lost 4 bases, with 14 bases between them. Per germline, CDR1 SGHNT and CDR2 YYREEE (reference sequence). There are 14 residues in the CDR3. The CDR3 loop is CASSPQQIGTEAFF. DNA of the CDR3: TGTGCCAGCAGCCCCCAACAGATAGGCACTGAAGCTTTCTTT. Complete variable domain (other parts from reference TRBV5-4 and TRBJ1-1): ETGVTQSPTHLIKTRGQQVTLRCSSQSGHNTVSWYQQALGQGPQFIFQYYREEENGRGNFPPRFSGLQFPNYSSELNVNALELDDSALYLCASSPQQIGTEAFFGQGTRLTVV.

V is TRBV28 and J is TRBJ1-3; D call uncertain. The V gene's germline CDR1 is MDHEN and CDR2 SYDVKM. This CDR3 spans 15 amino acids. V lost 3 bases and J lost 0, with 9 bases in between. CDR3 loop: CASSFLRNSGNTIYF. The CDR3 region has the DNA TGTGCCAGCAGTTTTCTCAGGAACTCTGGAAACACCATATATTTT.

The chain is built from TRBV7-9 and TRBJ2-7; 11 bases are a match to TRBD2. V lost 6 bases and J lost 4; bases outside the gene matches: 8. The germline CDR1 and CDR2 sequences are SEHNR and FQNEAQ (reference sequence). The length of the CDR3 is 15 residues. CDR3 in amino acids: CASSLSASGGYEQYF. The DNA for the CDR3 is TGTGCCAGCAGTTTGTCGGCTAGCGGGGGGTACGAGCAGTACTTC.

The chain is built from TRBV28 and TRBJ1-1; D gene uncertain. The V and J ends lost 8 bases and 1 base respectively, with 14 bases between them. This CDR3 has 14 residues. Germline CDR1 is MDHEN and CDR2 is SYDVKM. This CDR3 reads CASRPAGKNTEAFF. The CDR3, as DNA: TGTGCCAGCCGACCAGCGGGGAAGAACACTGAAGCTTTCTTT.

CDR3 in DNA: TGCGCCAGCAGCTTAGAGGGAAACGAGCAGTTCTTC. Its protein is CASSLEGNEQFF. The chain uses TRBV5-1 and TRBJ2-1, with a possible D match to TRBD2 (5 bases). CDR1 is SGHRS, CDR2 YFSETQ, per germline. This CDR3 has 12 residues. V was clipped by 2 bases and J by 10 bases, with 10 bases between them. The full variable domain, its missing parts supplied by reference TRBV5-1 and TRBJ2-1, is KAGVTQTPRYLIKTRGQQVTLSCSPISGHRSVSWYQQTPGQGLQFLFEYFSETQRNKGNFPGRFSGRQFSNSRSEMNVSTLELGDSALYLCASSLEGNEQFFGPGTRLTVL.

The rearrangement links TRBV27 to TRBJ2-3; 14 positions agree with TRBD2. The length of the CDR3 is 17 residues. Germline CDR1 reads MNHEY; CDR2 reads SMNVEV (reference sequence). Germline trimming cut 5 bases from V and 5 bases from J; bases unmatched to any gene: 9. The CDR3 sequence is CASSQRLAGGPGDTQYF. CDR3 nucleotide sequence: TGTGCCAGCAGTCAACGACTAGCGGGGGGGCCCGGAGATACGCAGTATTTT.

The CDR3 nucleotides are TGTGCCAGCAGGCCCAGGGAGTACGAGCAGTACTTC. Protein product: CASRPREYEQYF. The chain links TRBV27 to TRBJ2-7; D could derive from TRBD1 or TRBD2 (5 bases each). This CDR3 contains 12 residues. The V end lost 6 bases, the J end lost 4 bases, and 10 bases lay between the germline ends. From germline, CDR1 is MNHEY and CDR2 SMNVEV (reference sequence).

The rearrangement links TRBV6-5 to TRBJ1-5, with D uncertain. Germline CDR1 MNHEY, CDR2 SVGAGI. The CDR3 contains 15 residues. Trimming removed 5 bases at V and 1 base at J, with 12 bases between. CDR3 in amino acids: CASSAGRTSNQPQHF. The CDR3 region has the DNA TGTGCCAGCAGTGCGGGCCGGACCAGCAATCAGCCCCAGCATTTT.

A single count supports this clone. The chain employs TRBV6-5 and TRBJ2-7, with D tentatively TRBD2 (5 bases). From germline, CDR1 is MNHEY and CDR2 SVGAGI. V lost 2 bases and J 2 bases, leaving 13 bases between the germline ends. This CDR3 comprises 15 residues. The CDR3 DNA reads TGTGCCAGCAGTTACGGTCCCGGGGATACCTACGAGCAGTACTTC. Translating it yields CASSYGPGDTYEQYF.

The chain has TRBV9 and TRBJ2-2; D is uncertain. The CDR3 length is 14 residues. V shed 2 bases and J shed 0 bases, with 5 bases lying between them. The germline gives CDR1 SGDLS, CDR2 YYNGEE. The CDR3 nucleotides read TGTGCCAGCAGCGTGGAGACGAACACCGGGGAGCTGTTTTTT. It encodes CASSVETNTGELFF.

This chain links TRBV28 with TRBJ1-5; D perhaps matches TRBD1 (5 bases). Germline CDR1 MDHEN, CDR2 SYDVKM. Deletions cut 3 bases from V and 0 bases from J, with 9 bases between. The CDR3 runs 15 residues. The chain's CDR3 is CASSLAGVSNQPQHF. The CDR3 DNA is TGTGCCAGCAGTTTGGCGGGGGTTAGCAATCAGCCCCAGCATTTT.

The chain carries TRBV11-3 and TRBJ1-1; the match to TRBD1 covers 7 bases. The CDR3 totals 12 residues. The trim removed 7 bases at V and 4 bases at J, leaving 3 bases unmatched. Germline lookup yields CDR1 SGHNT and CDR2 YENEEA. CDR3 sequence reads: CASNRGSTEAFF. CDR3 in DNA: TGTGCCAGCAACAGGGGTAGCACTGAAGCTTTCTTT.

This chain uses TRBV5-1 with TRBJ1-6; D uncertain. Per germline, CDR1 SGHRS and CDR2 YFSETQ. This CDR3 comprises 14 residues. Trimming stripped 4 bases from V and 9 bases from J, with 14 bases between. The CDR3 protein is CASSVGDVGSPLHF. The CDR3 bases are TGCGCCAGCAGCGTTGGTGATGTGGGTTCACCCCTCCACTTT.

This clone appeared a few times. The chain links TRBV30 to TRBJ2-5; D tentatively fits TRBD1 or TRBD2 (6 bases each). Germline lookup yields CDR1 GTSNPN and CDR2 SVGIG (reference sequence). V was cut by 1 base and J by 5 bases, with 14 bases left in between. The CDR3 has 14 residues. The CDR3 protein is CAWSGVGGRETQYF. The DNA of the CDR3 is TGTGCCTGGAGTGGAGTGGGGGGCAGGGAGACCCAGTACTTC.

The chain employs TRBV6-1 and TRBJ1-1, with a tentative D call TRBD1 (5 bases). V lost 8 bases, J lost 7 bases, and 23 bases lay in between. The CDR3 runs to 15 residues. The germline V gene encodes CDR1 MNHNS and CDR2 SASEGT. The CDR3 DNA reads TGTGCCAGCCACCCCGCACTATCGGGGCCTATTGAAGCTTTCTTT. Its translation: CASHPALSGPIEAFF.

V and J are TRBV10-2 and TRBJ2-7, with D perhaps matching TRBD1 (5 bases). This CDR3 is built from 13 residues. Germline values: CDR1 WSHSY, CDR2 SAAADI. V shed 4 bases and J shed 5 bases, with 12 bases lying between them. CDR3 nucleotides: TGCGCCAGCAGTGGGCAGGGTGGGAACGAGCAGTACTTC. Protein: CASSGQGGNEQYF.

On this clone: Distinct nucleotide sequences in the sample also encode this CDR3. The V gene is TRBV5-5, the J gene TRBJ2-7; D unresolved. The CDR3 runs 12 residues. Per the germline V gene, CDR1 is SGHKS and CDR2 is YYEKEE (reference sequence). V gave up 0 bases and J gave up 3 bases, with 4 bases separating them. The CDR3 reads CASSLGFYEQYF. DNA for the CDR3: TGTGCCAGCAGCTTGGGGTTCTACGAGCAGTACTTC.

The chain recombines TRBV4-1 with TRBJ1-6, with no clear D. CDR1 is MGHRA, CDR2 YSYEKL, per germline. There are 18 residues in the CDR3. Trimming took 1 base from V and 2 from J, leaving 15 bases between them. The CDR3 DNA follows: TGCGCCAGCAGCCAAGCGAACATGGGAATGGCCTATAATTCACCCCTCCACTTT. It encodes CASSQANMGMAYNSPLHF.

The chain combines TRBV2 with TRBJ1-6; 10 bases map to TRBD1. CDR1 and CDR2 (germline): SNHLY, FYNNEI. V lost 3 bases to trimming and J lost 9 bases; unmatched junction nucleotides: 2. CDR3 length: 14 residues. The CDR3 coding sequence is TGTGCCAGCAGTGAGGGACAGGGGAGTTCACCCCTCCACTTT. Protein product: CASSEGQGSSPLHF.

The chain employs TRBV5-5 and TRBJ1-1; no clear D gene. In germline, CDR1 is SGHKS, CDR2 YYEKEE (reference sequence). The CDR3 covers 13 residues. The V and J ends lost 3 bases and 8 bases respectively, with 14 bases between them. The CDR3 DNA follows: TGTGCCAGCAGCTGGAATTCCGGGTCCGAAGCTTTCTTT. It codes for CASSWNSGSEAFF.

The rearrangement uses TRBV18 and TRBJ1-5; D gene ambiguous. This CDR3 comprises 13 residues. V lost 3 bases, J lost 7 bases, and 10 bases lay in between. Germline V CDR1 and CDR2: KGHSH, LQKENI. The CDR3, as DNA: TGTGCCAGCTCACCCCGCGGAAGGCAGCCCCAGCATTTT. As protein: CASSPRGRQPQHF.

A single count supports this clone. The chain has TRBV4-2 and TRBJ1-2, with TRBD1 matching 8 bases. Germline CDR1 reads LGHNA; CDR2 reads YNFKEQ. Trimming cost V 4 bases and J 4 bases; bases outside gene matches: 8. This CDR3 has 15 residues. The CDR3 DNA reads as TGTGCCAGCAGCCCAGTTGACAGGGGAGGCTATGGCTACACCTTC. Protein: CASSPVDRGGYGYTF.

The rearrangement links TRBV29-1 to TRBJ1-2; D is possibly TRBD1 (6 bases). The V and J ends lost 2 bases and 4 bases respectively, with 14 bases between them. The CDR3 sequence is 14 residues long. Germline CDR1 and CDR2: SQVTM and ANQGSEA. CDR3 loop: CSVESAGAGYGYTF. In DNA form, the CDR3 reads TGCAGCGTTGAATCGGCGGGGGCGGGCTATGGCTACACCTTC.